This TCR beta chain was sequenced in a study of blood T cell repertoires in COVID-19 (dated by TCRdb to 2019 to 2021). For the study in its entirety: Collaborator samples came from the United States, Italy and Spain and covered acute and convalescent phases of COVID-19. The repertoires were made available in a free public database intended to serve as a resource for research on the immune response to SARS-CoV-2. HLA class I and class II types, where available, came from metadata supplied by the sample provider rather than from assay-based typing. The prospective study material was composed of cDNA or gDNA derived from T cells, B-cell-depleted T cells, or PBMCs. Samples were obtained from the ongoing ImmuneRACE study (first 160 participants) and from approximately 1,200 subjects provided by 6 global collaborators. Deeply sampled blood TCRbeta repertoires from subjects exposed to, actively infected with, or recovered from COVID-19 were included in the dataset. Nearly every sample came with metadata listing a de-identified subject ID, COVID-19 status, age in years and sex. The research as a whole found: Clinical and demographic metadata were provided uncurated, with the amount varying by source and participant.

Details on this clone: What antigen it recognizes has not been identified. Base-call qualities are not available, and no considerably larger clone is one nucleotide away.

In the prospective study, participants were roughly 18 to 90 years old, resided in approximately 25 geographic areas of the United States, and were enrolled through a virtual design. To assign participants to cohorts, the prospective study relied on clinical history that participants themselves reported in a screening survey and a study questionnaire. Mobile phlebotomists in the prospective study collected whole blood, serum and a nasopharyngeal or oropharyngeal swab from every participant. Over a 2-month period, participants in the prospective study had the option of providing additional blood draws and questionnaires. Before DNA extraction, blood samples from the prospective study were shipped at room temperature or frozen. Trimming removed 6 bases from V and 10 bases from J; the gene matches leave 7 bases unexplained. Per the germline V gene (reference sequence), LNHDA is the CDR1 and SQIVND is the CDR2. The CDR3 covers 12 residues, taking in both the cysteine and the phenylalanine. This entry keeps only the CDR3 DNA: 36 bases, framed from base 1.

The immunoSEQ Assay, a bias-controlled multiplex PCR, was used to amplify TCRbeta CDR3 regions from genomic DNA. In the original analysis: Within the assay, amplification of reference gene primers was used to estimate how many nucleated cells each sample contained. To quantify the absolute abundance of each unique TCRbeta CDR3 rearrangement, sequence reads were collapsed and filtered. For each sample, productive Simpson clonality was calculated as the square root of Simpson's diversity index over productive rearrangements. The clones in this table, taken by TCRdb from immuneACCESS, are in-frame only. Not every clone is retained; where verified, under half of the shortfall comes from an unresolved V gene, and the cause of the rest is unknown. V and J calls and clone size are given by that table; D and trimming were obtained from the DNA. The sample table records 200,000 to 250,000 clones; roughly 89% of these occur just once. The ten largest clones take up 10% of the sample.

What was sequenced was PBMCs or T cells enriched from blood (not recorded which). The source of this sequence is a man between 18 and 29 years old with acute COVID-19. The chain joins TRBV19 to TRBJ1-1; 8 central nucleotides agree with TRBD1. CDR3 protein: CASRQGAYGAFF. The nucleotides read TGTGCCAGTAGGCAGGGGGCGTACGGAGCTTTCTTT.